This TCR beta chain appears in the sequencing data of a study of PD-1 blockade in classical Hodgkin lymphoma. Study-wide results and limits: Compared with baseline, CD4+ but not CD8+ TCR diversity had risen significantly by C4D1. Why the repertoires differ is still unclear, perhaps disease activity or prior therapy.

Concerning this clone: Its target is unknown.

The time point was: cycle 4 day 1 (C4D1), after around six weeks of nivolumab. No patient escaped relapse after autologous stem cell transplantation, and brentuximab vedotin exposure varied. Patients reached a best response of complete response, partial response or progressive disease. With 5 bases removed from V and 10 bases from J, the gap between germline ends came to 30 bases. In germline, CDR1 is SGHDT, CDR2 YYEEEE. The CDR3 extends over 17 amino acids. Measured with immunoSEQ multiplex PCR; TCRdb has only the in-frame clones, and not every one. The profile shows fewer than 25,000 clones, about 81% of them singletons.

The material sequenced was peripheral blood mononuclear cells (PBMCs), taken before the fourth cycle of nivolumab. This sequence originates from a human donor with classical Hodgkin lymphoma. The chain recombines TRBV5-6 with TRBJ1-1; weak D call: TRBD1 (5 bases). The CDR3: CASSLSPRDLKRGIAFF. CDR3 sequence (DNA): TGTGCCAGCAGTCTTAGTCCCCGGGACCTTAAAAGGGGAATAGCTTTCTTT.